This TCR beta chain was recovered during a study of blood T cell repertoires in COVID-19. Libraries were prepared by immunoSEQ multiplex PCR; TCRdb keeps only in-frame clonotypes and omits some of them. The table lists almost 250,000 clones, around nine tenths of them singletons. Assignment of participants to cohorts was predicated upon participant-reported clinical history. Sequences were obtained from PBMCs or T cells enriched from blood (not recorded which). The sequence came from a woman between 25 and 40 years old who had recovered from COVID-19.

Here the CDR3 reads CASSPRRDRRLGSNQPQHF. Written as DNA, the CDR3 is TGTGCCAGCAGTCCCCGCCGGGACAGGAGGTTAGGGTCTAATCAGCCCCAGCATTTT. V and J are TRBV28 and TRBJ1-5, with 8 bases fitting TRBD1. Germline CDR1 MDHEN, CDR2 SYDVKM. The CDR3 covers 19 residues. J was trimmed by 4 bases and V by 5 bases; bases with no gene match: 19.